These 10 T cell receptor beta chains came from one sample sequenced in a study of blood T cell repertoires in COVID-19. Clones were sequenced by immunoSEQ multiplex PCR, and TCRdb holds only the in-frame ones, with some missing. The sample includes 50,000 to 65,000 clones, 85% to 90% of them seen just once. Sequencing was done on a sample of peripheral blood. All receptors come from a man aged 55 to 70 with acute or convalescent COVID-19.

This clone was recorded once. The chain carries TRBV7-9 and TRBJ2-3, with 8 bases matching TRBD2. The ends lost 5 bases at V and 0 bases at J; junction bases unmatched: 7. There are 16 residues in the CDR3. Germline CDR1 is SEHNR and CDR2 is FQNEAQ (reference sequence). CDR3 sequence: CASSPRASGSTDTQYF. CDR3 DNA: TGTGCCAGCAGCCCCCGGGCTAGCGGGAGCACAGATACGCAGTATTTT.

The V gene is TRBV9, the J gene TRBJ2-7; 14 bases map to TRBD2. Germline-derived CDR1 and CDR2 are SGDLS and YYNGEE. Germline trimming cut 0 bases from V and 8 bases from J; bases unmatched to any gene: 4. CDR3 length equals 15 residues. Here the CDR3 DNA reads TGTGCCAGCAGCGTAGCGGGACTAGCGGGAGCCAAGCAGTACTTC. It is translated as CASSVAGLAGAKQYF.

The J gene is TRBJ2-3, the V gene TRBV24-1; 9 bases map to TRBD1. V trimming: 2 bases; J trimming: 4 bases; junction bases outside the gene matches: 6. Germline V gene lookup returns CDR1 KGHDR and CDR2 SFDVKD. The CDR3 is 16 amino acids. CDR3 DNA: TGTGCCACCAGTGATTGGACAGGGGAATTAGCAGATACGCAGTATTTT. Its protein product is CATSDWTGELADTQYF.

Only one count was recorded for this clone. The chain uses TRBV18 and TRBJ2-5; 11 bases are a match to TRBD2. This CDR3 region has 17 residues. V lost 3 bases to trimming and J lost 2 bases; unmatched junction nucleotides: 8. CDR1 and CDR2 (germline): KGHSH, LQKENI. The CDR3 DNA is TGTGCCAGCTCACCTCTAGGACTAGCGGGTTTACAAGAGACCCAGTACTTC. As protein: CASSPLGLAGLQETQYF.

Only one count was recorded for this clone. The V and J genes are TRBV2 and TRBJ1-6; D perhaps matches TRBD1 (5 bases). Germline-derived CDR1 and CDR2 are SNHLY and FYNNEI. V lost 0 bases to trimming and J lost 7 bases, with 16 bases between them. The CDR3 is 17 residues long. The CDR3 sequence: CASSEASVGPRNSPLHF. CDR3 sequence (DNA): TGTGCCAGCAGTGAAGCCTCCGTGGGGCCCAGAAATTCACCCCTCCACTTT.

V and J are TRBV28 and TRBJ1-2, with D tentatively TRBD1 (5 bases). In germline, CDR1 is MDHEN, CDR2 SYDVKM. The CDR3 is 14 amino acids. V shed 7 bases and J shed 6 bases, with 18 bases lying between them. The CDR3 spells CASNQGRLGDGYTF. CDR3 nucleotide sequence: TGTGCCAGCAACCAGGGCAGGTTAGGTGATGGCTACACCTTC.

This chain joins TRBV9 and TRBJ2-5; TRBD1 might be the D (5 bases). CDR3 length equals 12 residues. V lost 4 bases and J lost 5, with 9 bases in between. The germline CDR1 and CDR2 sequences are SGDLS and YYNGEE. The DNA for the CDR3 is TGTGCCAGCAGCCGTCCAGGGGAGACCCAGTACTTC. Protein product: CASSRPGETQYF.

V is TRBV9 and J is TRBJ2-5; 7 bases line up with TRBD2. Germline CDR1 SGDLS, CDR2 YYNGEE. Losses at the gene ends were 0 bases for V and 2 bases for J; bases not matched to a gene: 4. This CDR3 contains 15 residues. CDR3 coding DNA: TGTGCCAGCAGCGTAGTTGTGGGAGGGCAAGAGACCCAGTACTTC. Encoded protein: CASSVVVGGQETQYF.

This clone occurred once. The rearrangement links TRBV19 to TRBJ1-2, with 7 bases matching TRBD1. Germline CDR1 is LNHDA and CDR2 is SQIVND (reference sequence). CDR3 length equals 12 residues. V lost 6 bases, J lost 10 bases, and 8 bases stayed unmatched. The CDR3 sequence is CASRHRGSIYTF. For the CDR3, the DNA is TGTGCCAGTAGACACAGGGGAAGTATCTACACCTTC.

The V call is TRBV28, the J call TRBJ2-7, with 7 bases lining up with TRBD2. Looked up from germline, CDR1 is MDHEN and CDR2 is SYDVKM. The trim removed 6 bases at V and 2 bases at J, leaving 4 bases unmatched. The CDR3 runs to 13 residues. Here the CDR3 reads CASRERGPYEQYF. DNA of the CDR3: TGTGCCAGCAGAGAGCGGGGTCCCTACGAGCAGTACTTC.